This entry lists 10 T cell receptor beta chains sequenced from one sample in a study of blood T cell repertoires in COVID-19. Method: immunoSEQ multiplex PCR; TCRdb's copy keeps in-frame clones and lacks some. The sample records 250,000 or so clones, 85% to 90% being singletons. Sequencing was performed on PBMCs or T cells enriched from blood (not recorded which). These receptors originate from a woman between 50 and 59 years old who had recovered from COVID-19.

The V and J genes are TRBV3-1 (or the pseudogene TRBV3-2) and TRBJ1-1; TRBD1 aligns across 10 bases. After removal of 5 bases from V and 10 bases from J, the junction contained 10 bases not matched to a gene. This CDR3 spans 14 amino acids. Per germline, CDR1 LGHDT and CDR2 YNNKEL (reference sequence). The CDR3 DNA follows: TGTGCCAGCAGCTCCCGGGACAGGGGAAGGGTAGCTTTCTTT. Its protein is CASSSRDRGRVAFF.

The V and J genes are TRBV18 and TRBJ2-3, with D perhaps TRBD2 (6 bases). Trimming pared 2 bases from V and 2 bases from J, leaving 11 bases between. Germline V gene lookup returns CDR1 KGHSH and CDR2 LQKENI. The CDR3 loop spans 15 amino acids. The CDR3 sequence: CASSPGAGNTDTQYF. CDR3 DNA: TGTGCCAGCTCACCAGGGGCGGGAAACACAGATACGCAGTATTTT.

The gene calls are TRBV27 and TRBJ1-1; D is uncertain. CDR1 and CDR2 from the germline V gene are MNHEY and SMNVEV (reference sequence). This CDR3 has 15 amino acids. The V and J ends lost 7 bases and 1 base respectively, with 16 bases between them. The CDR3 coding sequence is TGTGCCAGCACCCCAAGAGGCGGCTGGAACACTGAAGCTTTCTTT. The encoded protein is CASTPRGGWNTEAFF.

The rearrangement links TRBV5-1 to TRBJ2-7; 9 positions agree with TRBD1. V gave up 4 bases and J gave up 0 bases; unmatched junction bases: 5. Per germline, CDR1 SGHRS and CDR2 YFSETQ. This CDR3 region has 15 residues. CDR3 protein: CASSRGDRDSYEQYF. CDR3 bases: TGCGCCAGCAGCCGGGGGGACAGGGACTCCTACGAGCAGTACTTC.

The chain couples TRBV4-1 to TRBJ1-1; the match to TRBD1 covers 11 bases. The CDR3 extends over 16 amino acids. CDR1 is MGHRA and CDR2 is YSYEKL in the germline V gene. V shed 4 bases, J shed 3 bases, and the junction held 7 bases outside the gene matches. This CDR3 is CASSPPDRGRYTEAFF. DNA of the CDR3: TGCGCCAGCAGCCCTCCGGACAGGGGGCGATACACTGAAGCTTTCTTT.

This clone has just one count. This CDR3 is CASSRYSERRAFF. CDR3 coding DNA: TGTGCCAGCAGCCGATACAGTGAAAGGAGGGCTTTCTTT. The chain joins TRBV3-1 (or the pseudogene TRBV3-2) to TRBJ1-1; D not resolved. The germline V and J ends were trimmed by 4 bases and 11 bases, with 17 bases remaining between them. In germline, CDR1 is LGHDT, CDR2 YNNKEL (reference sequence). The length of the CDR3 is 13 residues.

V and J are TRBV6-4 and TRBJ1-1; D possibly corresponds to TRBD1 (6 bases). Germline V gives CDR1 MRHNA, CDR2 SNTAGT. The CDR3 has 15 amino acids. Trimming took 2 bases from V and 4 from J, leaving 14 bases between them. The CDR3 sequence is CASSDDAGAGTEAFF. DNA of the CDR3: TGTGCCAGCAGTGACGATGCGGGGGCTGGCACTGAAGCTTTCTTT.

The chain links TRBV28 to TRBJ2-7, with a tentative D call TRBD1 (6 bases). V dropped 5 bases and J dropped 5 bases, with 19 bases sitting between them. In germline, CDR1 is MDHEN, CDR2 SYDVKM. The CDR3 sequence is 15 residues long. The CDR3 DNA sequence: TGTGCCAGCAGTCGAACAACAGGGTGGGGACACGAGCAGTACTTC. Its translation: CASSRTTGWGHEQYF.

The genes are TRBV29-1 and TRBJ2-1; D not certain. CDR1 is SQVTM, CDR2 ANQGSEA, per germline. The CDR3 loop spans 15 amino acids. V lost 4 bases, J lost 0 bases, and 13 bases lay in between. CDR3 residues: CSVVGPPSSYNEQFF. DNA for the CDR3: TGCAGCGTTGTCGGTCCGCCGAGCTCCTACAATGAGCAGTTCTTC.

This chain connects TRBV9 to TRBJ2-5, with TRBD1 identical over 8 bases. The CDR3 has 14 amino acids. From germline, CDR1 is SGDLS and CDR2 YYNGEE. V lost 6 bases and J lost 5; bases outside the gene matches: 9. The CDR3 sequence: CASNRQGSSETQYF. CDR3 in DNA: TGTGCCAGCAATCGACAGGGGAGTTCGGAGACCCAGTACTTC.